The 31 T cell receptor beta chains presented below share a single source sample, sequenced in a study of T cell repertoires in cytomegalovirus infection. In TCRdb, the reads were re-called with MiXCR into one record per CDR3 protein. The sample carries about 920,000 distinct CDR3 sequences, roughly 30% recorded once. Which antigens these TCRs recognize remains unknown. The source material was cultured CD8+ T cells from PBMCs, sampled from culture after CMV antigen stimulation. The origin of the receptors is a human donor in good health (CMV status not recorded). Some clones in this sample may be carry-over from other donors' samples.

V gene TRBV23-1 combines with J gene TRBJ2-7; D gene unclear. TRBV23-1 is an ORF for which the function is uncertain. The CDR3 length is 13 residues. V lost 8 bases, J lost 5 bases, and 16 bases lay in between. The CDR3 nucleotides are TGCGCCAGCCGATCCCTCAGAAACCACGAGCAGTACTTC. It is translated as CASRSLRNHEQYF.

This clonotype was counted a few times. The V call is TRBV7-8, the J call TRBJ1-5; TRBD1 matches 10 bases. CDR1 and CDR2 (germline): SGHVS, FQNEAQ. V trimming: 1 base; J trimming: 2 bases; junction bases outside the gene matches: 2. The CDR3 loop spans 16 amino acids. CDR3 region: CASSLGTGGGNQPQHF. CDR3 DNA: TGTGCCAGCAGCTTAGGGACAGGGGGTGGCAATCAGCCCCAGCATTTT.

This chain connects TRBV6-5 to TRBJ1-2; D unresolved. Per the germline V gene, CDR1 is MNHEY and CDR2 is SVGAGI. The ends were cut back, 0 bases at V and 8 bases at J, with 16 bases in the middle. This CDR3 is built from 15 residues. The CDR3 DNA reads TGTGCCAGCAGTTACTCCCCGGAGAGTTCAGCGGGCTACACCTTC. Translation: CASSYSPESSAGYTF.

The rearrangement uses TRBV5-6 and TRBJ1-1, with 9 bases aligning to TRBD1. Trimming cost V 1 base and J 0 bases; bases outside gene matches: 7. The V gene's germline CDR1 is SGHDT and CDR2 YYEEEE. CDR3 size: 17 residues. The CDR3 loop is CASSLPTGTGLNTEAFF. The CDR3 coding sequence is TGTGCCAGCAGCTTGCCCACCGGGACAGGGTTGAACACTGAAGCTTTCTTT.

The chain links TRBV6-6 to TRBJ1-4; D unresolved. Looked up from germline, CDR1 is MNHNY and CDR2 is SVGAGI (reference sequence). V dropped 4 bases and J dropped 1 base, with 7 bases sitting between them. CDR3 size: 14 residues. The CDR3 sequence: CASSFFETNEKLFF. The CDR3 DNA follows: TGTGCCAGCAGTTTTTTCGAAACTAATGAAAAACTGTTTTTT.

This clonotype has a handful of counts. This chain uses TRBV3-1 with TRBJ1-2; 8 nucleotides match TRBD1. Germline V gene data show CDR1 as LGHDT and CDR2 as YNNKEL (reference sequence). The CDR3 totals 15 residues. V gave up 0 bases and J gave up 6 bases; unmatched junction bases: 6. CDR3 loop: CASSQDFQGAHGYTF. CDR3 DNA: TGTGCCAGCAGCCAAGATTTTCAGGGGGCGCATGGCTACACCTTC.

This clonotype turned up a few times. The chain is built from TRBV14 and TRBJ2-1; D possibly corresponds to TRBD2 (5 bases). CDR1 SGHDN and CDR2 FVKESK come from the germline V gene. V lost 0 bases and J 8 bases, leaving 11 bases between the germline ends. This CDR3 region has 14 residues. The CDR3, as DNA: TGTGCCAGCAGCCAAGACAAGATCGGGGATGAGCAGTTCTTC. It codes for CASSQDKIGDEQFF.

This clonotype was counted between two and nine times. The chain recombines TRBV7-9 with TRBJ2-3; D is perhaps TRBD2 (6 bases). CDR3 length equals 17 residues. Between the trimmed V and J ends, which lost 0 bases and 0 bases, there was a span of 13 bases. Germline V gene lookup returns CDR1 SEHNR and CDR2 FQNEAQ (reference sequence). CDR3 in DNA: TGTGCCAGCAGCTTAGCTGGAGGGGCAACCAGCACAGATACGCAGTATTTT. The encoded protein is CASSLAGGATSTDTQYF. The entire variable domain, with the rest obtained from reference TRBV7-9 and TRBJ2-3, is as follows: DTGVSQNPRHKITKRGQNVTFRCDPISEHNRLYWYRQTLGQGPEFLTYFQNEAQLEKSRLLSDRFSAERPKGSFSTLEIQRTEQGDSAMYLCASSLAGGATSTDTQYFGPGTRLTVL.

The V call is TRBV12-3 or TRBV12-4, the J call TRBJ1-2; D remains unclear. The CDR3 covers 15 residues. With 2 bases removed from V and 2 bases from J, the gap between germline ends came to 12 bases. CDR3 DNA: TGTGCCAGCAGTTTATTTCCCGACGGGAACTATGGCTACACCTTC. Translating gives CASSLFPDGNYGYTF.

In its sample, this clonotype was seen a few times. J is TRBJ2-1 and V is TRBV6-1, with D tentatively TRBD2 (5 bases). The CDR3 contains 15 residues. Germline lookup yields CDR1 MNHNS and CDR2 SASEGT. V was pared by 6 bases and J by 14 bases, with 26 bases between. DNA of the CDR3: TGTGCCAGCAGATTAATTGGACCTACCCCAATGGGAGAGTTCTTC. Translation gives CASRLIGPTPMGEFF.

This chain joins TRBV9 and TRBJ1-5, with D tentatively TRBD1 (5 bases). V dropped 1 base and J dropped 2 bases, with 7 bases sitting between them. This CDR3 region has 14 residues. Germline loops: CDR1 SGDLS, CDR2 YYNGEE. CDR3 in DNA: TGTGCCAGCAGCGTATGGGACGGCAATCAGCCCCAGCATTTT. Protein: CASSVWDGNQPQHF.

This clonotype was recorded many times. The chain recombines TRBV7-8 with TRBJ2-1, with a tentative D call TRBD2 (5 bases). Germline CDR1 is SGHVS and CDR2 is FQNEAQ. V gave up 1 base and J gave up 4 bases, with 11 bases separating them. CDR3 length: 15 amino acids. The CDR3 DNA follows: TGTGCCAGCAGCTTAGGGCGGGCCCAGTACAATGAGCAGTTCTTC. It translates to CASSLGRAQYNEQFF. The full variable domain, in which reference TRBV7-8 and TRBJ2-1 provide the parts outside the CDR3, is GAGVSQSPRYKVAKRGQDVALRCDPISGHVSLFWYQQALGQGPEFLTYFQNEAQLDKSGLPSDRFFAERPEGSVSTLKIQRTQQEDSAVYLCASSLGRAQYNEQFFGPGTRLTVL.

The chain links TRBV7-9 to TRBJ1-2, with D tentatively TRBD1 (6 bases). The CDR3 runs to 17 residues. The V gene lost 1 base and the J gene lost 2 bases, with 17 bases spanning the gap. CDR1 and CDR2 from the germline V gene are SEHNR and FQNEAQ (reference sequence). The CDR3 sequence is CASSLVQGIEVNYGYTF. The DNA for the CDR3 is TGTGCCAGCAGCTTAGTGCAGGGGATTGAAGTGAACTATGGCTACACCTTC.

This clonotype was counted a few times. The chain couples TRBV12-3 or TRBV12-4 to TRBJ2-5; D call uncertain. The V end was cut by 4 bases, the J end by 5 bases, with 11 bases between. The CDR3 has 13 residues. The CDR3 nucleotides read TGTGCCAGCAGTTGGTCCGGTCTGGAGACCCAGTACTTC. Encoded protein: CASSWSGLETQYF.

This clonotype was observed a handful of times. The chain employs TRBV2 and TRBJ1-5, with D hard to call. Between the trimmed V and J ends, which lost 4 bases and 3 bases, there was a span of 10 bases. The CDR3 is 14 amino acids. CDR1 and CDR2 from the germline V gene are SNHLY and FYNNEI. In nucleotides, the CDR3 is TGTGCCAGCAGTGCCACAGTTACCAATCAGCCCCAGCATTTT. The encoded protein is CASSATVTNQPQHF.

The rearrangement uses TRBV6-5 and TRBJ2-7; tentatively, D is TRBD1 or TRBD2 (5 bases each). The CDR3 is 13 amino acids. V was clipped by 6 bases and J by 3 bases, with 12 bases between them. CDR1 is MNHEY, CDR2 SVGAGI, per germline. CDR3 amino acids: CASSYGDLYEQYF. For the CDR3, the DNA is TGTGCCAGCAGCTACGGGGACCTCTACGAGCAGTACTTC.

The table lists this clonotype with a few counts. V and J are TRBV7-8 and TRBJ2-3, with 11 bases fitting TRBD2. The germline V gene encodes CDR1 SGHVS and CDR2 FQNEAQ. Germline trimming cut 4 bases from V and 2 bases from J; bases unmatched to any gene: 5. This CDR3 is 16 amino acids long. In nucleotides, the CDR3 is TGTGCCAGCAGCTGGGCTAGCGGGGGGCTCACAGATACGCAGTATTTT. This gives the protein CASSWASGGLTDTQYF.

The rearrangement links TRBV6-5 to TRBJ1-1; 12 bases align to TRBD1. The germline V gene encodes CDR1 MNHEY and CDR2 SVGAGI. The V segment lost 5 bases and the J segment 4 bases; nucleotides outside the gene matches: 5. The CDR3 runs to 15 residues. DNA for the CDR3: TGTGCCAGCAGTCCGGGACAGGGGGCGAGCACTGAAGCTTTCTTT. It codes for CASSPGQGASTEAFF.

This clonotype was seen a handful of times. The V call is TRBV20-1, the J call TRBJ2-2; TRBD1 agrees at 8 bases. The CDR3 sequence is 16 residues long. Germline trimming cut 5 bases from V and 1 base from J; bases unmatched to any gene: 9. The V gene's germline CDR1 is DFQATT and CDR2 SNEGSKA (reference sequence). The CDR3 DNA sequence: TGCAGTGCTCCCCGCCCGGACAGGGTGAACACCGGGGAGCTGTTTTTT. Protein sequence: CSAPRPDRVNTGELFF.

The CDR3 DNA follows: TGTGCCAGCAGTGATCTGGACATCTATGTCACCGGGGAGCTGTTTTTT. Protein sequence: CASSDLDIYVTGELFF. The rearrangement links TRBV25-1 to TRBJ2-2; tentatively, D is TRBD1 (5 bases). The ends were cut back, 3 bases at V and 4 bases at J, with 15 bases in the middle. CDR3 size: 16 residues. Looked up from germline, CDR1 is MGHDK and CDR2 is SYGVNS.

This clonotype occurred a few times. J is TRBJ2-1 and V is TRBV12-5; D possibly corresponds to TRBD2 (7 bases). CDR3 length equals 15 residues. Trimming took 7 bases from V and 8 from J, leaving 21 bases between them. Germline V CDR1 and CDR2: LGHNT, FRNRAP. CDR3 nucleotides: TGTGCTAGTGCCTTTATACCCAAGGGGGGGGATGAGCAGTTCTTC. Protein sequence: CASAFIPKGGDEQFF.

The chain uses TRBV28 and TRBJ2-1; 7 nucleotides match TRBD1. Germline V gives CDR1 MDHEN, CDR2 SYDVKM. J was trimmed by 4 bases and V by 5 bases; bases with no gene match: 8. The CDR3 has 15 residues. In DNA, the CDR3 is TGTGCCAGCAGTGGCCGGGACAGATTTTACAATGAGCAGTTCTTC. It specifies CASSGRDRFYNEQFF.

There are a few counts of this clonotype. The chain employs TRBV10-3 and TRBJ2-4; D unresolved. The germline V and J ends were trimmed by 0 bases and 0 bases, with 6 bases remaining between them. The V gene's germline CDR1 is ENHRY and CDR2 SYGVKD. This CDR3 comprises 15 residues. CDR3 bases: TGTGCCATCAGTGAGTCGATCTTAGCCAAAAACATTCAGTACTTC. This sequence encodes CAISESILAKNIQYF.

This clonotype came up many times. The chain carries TRBV4-1 and TRBJ1-2; a possible D gene is TRBD1 (5 bases). The CDR3 loop spans 17 amino acids. V gave up 4 bases and J gave up 2 bases, with 20 bases separating them. The V gene's germline CDR1 is MGHRA and CDR2 YSYEKL. CDR3 loop: CASSRQVLRDANYGYTF. The CDR3 nucleotides are TGCGCCAGCAGCCGCCAAGTACTACGGGACGCCAACTATGGCTACACCTTC.

The chain carries TRBV12-3 or TRBV12-4 and TRBJ2-1; possible D gene TRBD1, 6 bases. The V end lost 5 bases, the J end lost 10 bases, and 15 bases lay between the germline ends. The length of the CDR3 is 13 residues. The CDR3 nucleotides are TGTGCCAGCAGTCCTACAGGGCTTAGGGAGCAGTTCTTC. Translating it yields CASSPTGLREQFF.

CDR3 residues: CATGALNTEAFF. The CDR3 DNA is TGTGCCACGGGGGCATTGAACACTGAAGCTTTCTTT. The J gene is TRBJ1-1, the V gene TRBV28, with D possibly being TRBD1 (6 bases). The CDR3 spans 12 residues. Germline CDR1 is MDHEN and CDR2 is SYDVKM. V was cut by 10 bases and J by 0 bases, with 9 bases left in between.

The CDR3 loop reads CASSYSMRFEQYV. CDR3 DNA: TGTGCCAGCAGTTACTCGATGAGATTCGAGCAGTACGTC. This chain links TRBV6-5 with TRBJ2-7; D is unresolved. Germline V gene data show CDR1 as MNHEY and CDR2 as SVGAGI. This CDR3 spans 13 amino acids. V gave up 0 bases and J gave up 6 bases, with 9 bases separating them.

V is TRBV5-4 and J is TRBJ2-5, with TRBD2 matching over 14 bases. This CDR3 spans 18 amino acids. CDR1 SGHNT and CDR2 YYREEE come from the germline V gene (reference sequence). V gave up 4 bases and J gave up 0 bases; unmatched junction bases: 8. CDR3 region: CASSGGLAGESYQETQYF. CDR3 DNA: TGTGCCAGCAGCGGGGGACTAGCGGGGGAGTCGTACCAAGAGACCCAGTACTTC.

This clonotype was counted only a few times. This chain uses TRBV6-1 with TRBJ2-7; D is unclear. Trimming stripped 1 base from V and 0 bases from J, with 4 bases between. The CDR3 runs 13 residues. The germline V gene has CDR1 MNHNS and CDR2 SASEGT. The CDR3 region has the DNA TGTGCCAGCAGTGAAGGGGCCTCCTACGAGCAGTACGTC. Its translation is CASSEGASYEQYV.

The chain is built from TRBV20-1 and TRBJ1-2, with 9 bases matching TRBD1. Germline loops: CDR1 DFQATT, CDR2 SNEGSKA (reference sequence). Trimming cost V 4 bases and J 1 base; bases outside gene matches: 13. The CDR3 spans 17 residues. The CDR3 loop is CSATKYAGTGNNYGYTF. The CDR3 DNA sequence: TGCAGTGCTACAAAATATGCCGGGACAGGGAATAACTATGGCTACACCTTC.

The chain recombines TRBV4-2 with TRBJ2-1; TRBD2 matches at 10 bases. Unmatched junction bases numbered 14, after V lost 4 bases and J lost 8 bases. The CDR3 covers 17 residues. Germline-derived CDR1 and CDR2 are LGHNA and YNFKEQ. CDR3 DNA: TGTGCCAGCAGCCCGAGGGCTAGCGGGGGTAGGGATGATGAGCAGTTCTTC. Translated, it gives CASSPRASGGRDDEQFF.